The clone carrying this T cell receptor (beta chain) showed up just a few times. Its target is not known. Russia was home to the donors, healthy Caucasian individuals aged about 6 to 90. The sample originates from a study of blood T cells in healthy people across ages. Using a J-beta primer mix together with a sample-barcoded 5' primer, a second PCR was run for roughly 7 to 12 cycles. A single record per CDR3 protein comes from TCRdb applying MiXCR to the 5' RACE reads. The data contain roughly 800,000 distinct CDR3 sequences, roughly 26% of them seen just once; the ten biggest clones take up around 3%. Broader study findings: When set beside aged donors, long-lived donors presented more naive CD4+ cells and higher diversity.

These sequences were also reported in another study, on T cells of mothers and their children. This second study notes: Over 8 million TCR beta CDR3 reads were obtained from each mother, and 3 million to 3.5 million from each child. Unrelated pairs and related pairs have their TCR recombination output shaped similarly by thymic selection.

The clonotype comes from a boy younger than 18 in good health. The sequenced sample consisted of blood.

In DNA form, the CDR3 reads TGTGCCACTTTCTCCTACAATGAGCAGTTCTTC. It translates to CATFSYNEQFF. This chain joins TRBV2 and TRBJ2-1; no firm D call. The germline CDR1 and CDR2 sequences are SNHLY and FYNNEI. The CDR3 has 11 residues. V lost 10 bases and J lost 0, with 4 bases in between. Combining the CDR3 with reference TRBV2 and TRBJ2-1 gives the whole variable domain EPEVTQTPSHQVTQMGQEVILRCVPISNHLYFYWYRQILGQKVEFLVSFYNNEISEKSEIFDDQFSVERPDGSNFTLKIRSTKLEDSAMYFCATFSYNEQFFGPGTRLTVL.